Following are 3 T cell receptor beta chains from one sample sequenced in a study of T cell repertoires in cytomegalovirus infection. TCRdb re-analysed the reads in MiXCR, keeping a single row per CDR3 protein. The sample contains approximately 470,000 distinct CDR3 sequences, about two fifths of which appear only once. Their cognate antigens are unknown. The sample here was cultured PBMCs, taken from culture after CMV antigen stimulation. Receptors were obtained from a human donor in good health (CMV status not recorded). Some clones in this sample may be carry-over from other donors' samples.

The rearrangement uses TRBV7-2 and TRBJ1-6; D remains unclear. The length of the CDR3 is 16 residues. Germline assignment: CDR1 SGHTA and CDR2 FQGNSA. Trimming removed 5 bases at V and 5 bases at J, with 16 bases between. This chain's CDR3 is CASSVAGVLDNSPLHF. The CDR3, as DNA: TGTGCCAGCAGCGTTGCGGGAGTCCTTGATAATTCACCCCTCCACTTT.

This chain uses TRBV2 with TRBJ2-1; 8 positions agree with TRBD2. Germline CDR1 is SNHLY and CDR2 is FYNNEI. There are 18 residues in the CDR3. V was pared by 6 bases and J by 0 bases, with 13 bases of the junction left unmatched. This CDR3 reads CASSVSATSGSSYNEQFF. Here the CDR3 DNA reads TGTGCCAGCAGCGTGTCCGCCACTAGCGGTAGCTCCTACAATGAGCAGTTCTTC.

This CDR3 is CASSILASSPETQYF. The CDR3, as DNA: TGTGCCAGTAGTATTCTCGCTAGTTCGCCCGAGACCCAGTACTTC. The rearrangement links TRBV19 to TRBJ2-5; no clear D. Deletions cut 3 bases from V and 5 bases from J, with 16 bases between. CDR1 is LNHDA, CDR2 SQIVND, per germline (reference sequence). This CDR3 contains 15 residues.